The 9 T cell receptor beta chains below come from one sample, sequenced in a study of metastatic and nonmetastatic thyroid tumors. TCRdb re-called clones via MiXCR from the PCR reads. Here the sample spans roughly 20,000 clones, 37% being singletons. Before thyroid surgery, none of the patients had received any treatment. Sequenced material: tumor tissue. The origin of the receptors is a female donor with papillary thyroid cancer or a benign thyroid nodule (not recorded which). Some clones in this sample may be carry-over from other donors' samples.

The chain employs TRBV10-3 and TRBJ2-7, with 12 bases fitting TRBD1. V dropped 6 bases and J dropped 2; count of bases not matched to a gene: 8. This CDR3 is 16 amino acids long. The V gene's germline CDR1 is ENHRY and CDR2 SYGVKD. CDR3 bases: TGTGCCATCAGGGGACAGGGGGCGCTTAGAACCTACGAGCAGTACTTC. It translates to CAIRGQGALRTYEQYF.

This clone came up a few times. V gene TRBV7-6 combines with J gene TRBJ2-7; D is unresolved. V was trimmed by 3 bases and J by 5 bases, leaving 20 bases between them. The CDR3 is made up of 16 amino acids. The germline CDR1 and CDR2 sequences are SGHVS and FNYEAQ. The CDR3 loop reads CASSFGTDPRLDEQYF. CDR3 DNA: TGTGCCAGCAGCTTCGGCACCGACCCACGTTTGGACGAGCAGTACTTC.

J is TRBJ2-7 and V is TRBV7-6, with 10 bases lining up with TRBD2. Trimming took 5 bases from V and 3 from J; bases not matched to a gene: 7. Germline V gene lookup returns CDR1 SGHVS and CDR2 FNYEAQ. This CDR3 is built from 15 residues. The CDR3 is CASSRAGLAVYEQYF. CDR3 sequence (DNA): TGTGCCAGCAGCCGAGCCGGACTAGCGGTCTACGAGCAGTACTTC.

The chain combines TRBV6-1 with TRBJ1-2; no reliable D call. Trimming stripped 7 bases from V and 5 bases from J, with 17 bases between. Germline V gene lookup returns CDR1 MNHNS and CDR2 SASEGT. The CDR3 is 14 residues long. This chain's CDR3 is CASTPGGTEYGYTF. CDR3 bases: TGTGCCAGCACTCCCGGAGGTACGGAGTATGGCTACACCTTC.

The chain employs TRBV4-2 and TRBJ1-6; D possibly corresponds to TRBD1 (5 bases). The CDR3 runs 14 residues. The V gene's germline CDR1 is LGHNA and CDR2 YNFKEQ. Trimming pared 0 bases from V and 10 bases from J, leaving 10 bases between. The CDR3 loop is CASSQEARDSPLHF. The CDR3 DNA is TGTGCCAGCAGCCAAGAAGCCCGGGACTCACCCCTCCACTTT.

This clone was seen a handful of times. In DNA, the CDR3 is TGTGCCAGCAGTGAAGTGGGGGACGCCGGGGGCTACACCTTC. It encodes CASSEVGDAGGYTF. The V call is TRBV6-1, the J call TRBJ1-2; the D gene is possibly TRBD1 (5 bases). The V end lost 1 base, the J end lost 8 bases, and 14 bases lay between the germline ends. This CDR3 has 14 residues. Germline values: CDR1 MNHNS, CDR2 SASEGT.

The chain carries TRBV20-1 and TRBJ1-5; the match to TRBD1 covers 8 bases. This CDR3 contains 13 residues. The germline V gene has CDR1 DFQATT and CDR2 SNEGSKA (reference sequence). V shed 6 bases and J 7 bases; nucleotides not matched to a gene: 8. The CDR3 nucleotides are TGCAGTGCCACACAGGGGGTAGGGCAGCCCCAGCATTTT. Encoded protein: CSATQGVGQPQHF.

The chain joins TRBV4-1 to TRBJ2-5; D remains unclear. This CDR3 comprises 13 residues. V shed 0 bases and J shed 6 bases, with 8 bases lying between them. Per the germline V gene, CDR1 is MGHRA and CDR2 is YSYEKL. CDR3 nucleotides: TGCGCCAGCAGCCAAGAACACAGTCAGACCCAGTACTTC. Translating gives CASSQEHSQTQYF.

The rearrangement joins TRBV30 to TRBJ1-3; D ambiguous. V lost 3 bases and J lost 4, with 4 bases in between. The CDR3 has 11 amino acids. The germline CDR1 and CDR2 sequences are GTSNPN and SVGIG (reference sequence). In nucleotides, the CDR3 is TGTGCCTGGAGGGGCGGAAACACCATATATTTT. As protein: CAWRGGNTIYF.